This is a list of T cell receptor beta chains from one sample in a study of blood T cell repertoires in COVID-19. Data came from immunoSEQ multiplex PCR; TCRdb stores just in-frame clones and leaves some out. Of 95,000 to 150,000 clones listed, roughly 90% are singletons. The sequenced material came from peripheral blood. These receptors all come from an elderly woman with acute or convalescent COVID-19. Each CDR3 is given with its conserved first and last residue. Fields, in order: J gene, D gene, clone size, V gene, CDR3 length, CDR3 protein, CDR3 DNA. The D gene is left open where the match is weak. Only part of the rows carry a size: once, few, many, or a class if the clone is expanded.

TRBJ2-1 | TRBD1 | . | TRBV10-3 | 18 | CAISESQGASGRYNEQFF | TGTGCCATCAGTGAGTCTCAGGGGGCGTCGGGCCGGTACAATGAGCAGTTCTTC
TRBJ1-6 | . | . | TRBV19 | 15 | CASSMEGITISPLHF | TGTGCCAGTAGTATGGAGGGTATCACCATTTCACCCCTCCACTTT
TRBJ1-3 | . | once | TRBV9 | 15 | CASSVGWDIGNTIYF | TGTGCCAGCAGCGTAGGTTGGGACATAGGAAACACCATATATTTT
TRBJ1-4 | . | once | TRBV16 | 18 | CASSQSTVWFRGDEKLFF | TGTGCCAGCAGCCAATCGACAGTTTGGTTCAGGGGAGATGAAAAACTGTTTTTT
TRBJ2-2 | TRBD2 | . | TRBV2 | 14 | CASSPGLALGELFF | TGTGCCAGCAGCCCGGGACTAGCACTCGGGGAGCTGTTTTTT
TRBJ2-5 | . | . | TRBV29-1 | 12 | CSAGARSETQYF | TGTTCGGCGGGGGCCCGTTCAGAGACCCAGTACTTC
TRBJ2-7 | . | . | TRBV11-2 | 14 | CASSLAWGHYEQYF | TGTGCCAGCAGCTTAGCGTGGGGCCACTACGAGCAGTACTTC
TRBJ2-7 | TRBD2 | . | TRBV5-5 | 15 | CASSLTSGSGYEQYF | TGTGCCAGCAGCCTAACTAGCGGGAGTGGCTACGAGCAGTACTTC
TRBJ1-2 | TRBD1 | . | TRBV5-4 | 16 | CASSKIPGTGESGYTF | TGTGCCAGCAGTAAAATCCCCGGGACAGGGGAATCTGGCTACACCTTC
TRBJ2-7 | . | few | TRBV5-1 | 14 | CASSTQGRRNEQYF | TGCGCCAGCAGCACGCAGGGGCGGAGGAACGAGCAGTACTTC
TRBJ2-2 | TRBD2 | . | TRBV19 | 16 | CASSRGLAGVTGELFF | TGTGCCAGTAGTAGGGGACTAGCGGGAGTTACCGGGGAGCTGTTTTTT
TRBJ2-4 | TRBD2 | . | TRBV25-1 | 17 | CASSEYGGGIAKNIQYF | TGTGCCAGCAGTGAATATGGCGGGGGAATAGCCAAAAACATTCAGTACTTC
TRBJ2-7 | TRBD2 | few | TRBV3-1/TRBV3-2 | 16 | CASSQAGSGGLGEQYF | TGTGCCAGCAGCCAAGCTGGTAGCGGGGGCCTGGGGGAGCAGTACTTC
TRBJ2-5 | TRBD1 | . | TRBV2 | 14 | CASRRTGGSETQYF | TGTGCCAGCAGGCGGACAGGGGGGTCGGAGACCCAGTACTTC
TRBJ1-2 | TRBD1 | . | TRBV4-3 | 17 | CASSQERTGGTNYGYTF | TGCGCCAGCAGCCAAGAGAGGACAGGGGGGACGAACTATGGCTACACCTTC
TRBJ1-4 | TRBD1 | . | TRBV19 | 14 | CATRHGQGGEKLFF | TGTGCCACCCGACATGGACAGGGAGGTGAAAAACTGTTTTTT
TRBJ2-7 | TRBD2 | . | TRBV6-1 | 15 | CASSELAGASYEQYF | TGTGCCAGCAGTGAACTAGCGGGAGCCTCCTACGAGCAGTACTTC
TRBJ2-2 | TRBD2 | . | TRBV3-1/TRBV3-2 | 15 | CASSQASGRAGELFF | TGTGCCAGCAGCCAAGCAAGCGGGAGGGCCGGGGAGCTGTTTTTT
TRBJ2-7 | . | . | TRBV7-2 | 13 | CASSLDTPYEQYF | TGTGCCAGCAGCTTAGACACGCCCTACGAGCAGTACTTC
TRBJ2-3 | TRBD2 | . | TRBV24-1 | 16 | CATSDRGLAGGDTQYF | TGTGCCACCAGTGACCGGGGACTAGCGGGAGGAGATACGCAGTATTTT
TRBJ1-3 | . | . | TRBV7-2 | 15 | CASSLEAGAGNTIYF | TGTGCCAGCAGCTTAGAGGCAGGGGCAGGAAACACCATATATTTT
TRBJ1-5 | . | . | TRBV24-1 | 14 | CATSDGQANQPQHF | TGTGCCACCAGTGATGGCCAGGCCAATCAGCCCCAGCATTTT
TRBJ2-7 | TRBD2 | . | TRBV5-4 | 15 | CASSFGERGPYEQYF | TGTGCCAGCAGCTTCGGGGAGCGGGGCCCCTACGAGCAGTACTTC
TRBJ1-5 | TRBD1 | . | TRBV19 | 15 | CASSLGTESNQPQHF | TGTGCCAGTAGCCTTGGGACAGAAAGCAATCAGCCCCAGCATTTT
TRBJ2-5 | TRBD1 | once | TRBV3-1/TRBV3-2 | 14 | CASRGTGNQETQYF | TGTGCCAGCAGGGGGACAGGGAACCAAGAGACCCAGTACTTC
TRBJ2-5 | . | . | TRBV5-1 | 14 | CASSLGGQQETQYF | TGCGCCAGCAGCTTGGGAGGACAACAAGAGACCCAGTACTTC
TRBJ2-1 | TRBD1 | . | TRBV5-1 | 13 | CASWNTGANEQFF | TGCGCCAGCTGGAATACAGGGGCCAATGAGCAGTTCTTC
TRBJ2-3 | TRBD2 | once | TRBV6-2/TRBV6-3 | 17 | CASSFWTSGTSTDTQYF | TGTGCCAGCAGTTTCTGGACTAGCGGGACTAGCACAGATACGCAGTATTTT
TRBJ2-7 | . | . | TRBV7-2 | 17 | CASSRPGAHPQENEQYF | TGTGCCAGCAGCAGACCAGGGGCCCACCCCCAAGAGAACGAGCAGTACTTC
TRBJ1-1 | . | . | TRBV6-5 | 15 | CASSYSGRRNTEAFF | TGTGCCAGCAGTTACAGCGGACGGAGGAACACTGAAGCTTTCTTT
TRBJ1-5 | . | . | TRBV7-2 | 15 | CASSPGRGGNQPQHF | TGTGCCAGCAGCCCCGGTCGGGGGGGCAATCAGCCCCAGCATTTT
TRBJ2-5 | TRBD2 | . | TRBV27 | 13 | CASSFEGGETQYF | TGTGCCAGCAGTTTCGAGGGAGGGGAGACCCAGTACTTC
TRBJ1-6 | . | few | TRBV7-9 | 14 | CASSFEGYNSPLHF | TGTGCCAGCAGCTTTGAGGGTTATAATTCACCCCTCCACTTT
TRBJ2-5 | . | . | TRBV28 | 14 | CASSYQSEAETQYF | TGTGCCAGCAGTTACCAGAGCGAAGCAGAGACCCAGTACTTC
TRBJ2-7 | . | . | TRBV27 | 15 | CASSLQRGSPYEQYF | TGTGCCAGCAGTTTACAACGAGGGTCCCCCTACGAGCAGTACTTC
TRBJ2-1 | TRBD2 | . | TRBV9 | 14 | CASSVLASGNEQFF | TGTGCCAGCAGCGTACTGGCTAGCGGTAATGAGCAGTTCTTC
TRBJ1-1 | TRBD1 | once | TRBV4-3 | 14 | CASSPSDRGTEAFF | TGCGCCAGCAGCCCCAGCGACAGGGGCACTGAAGCTTTCTTT
TRBJ1-3 | . | . | TRBV7-2 | 15 | CASSLVVGSGNTIYF | TGTGCCAGCAGCTTAGTAGTTGGCTCTGGAAACACCATATATTTT
TRBJ2-2 | TRBD2 | . | TRBV11-3 | 15 | CASSSEPLAGGELFF | TGTGCCAGCAGCTCAGAGCCTCTAGCGGGAGGGGAGCTGTTTTTT
TRBJ2-6 | . | . | TRBV9 | 16 | CASSSDRSSGANVLTF | TGTGCCAGCAGCTCCGACAGAAGCTCTGGGGCCAACGTCCTGACTTTC
TRBJ2-1 | . | . | TRBV10-3 | 12 | CAISGTGNEQFF | TGTGCCATCAGTGGGACGGGGAATGAGCAGTTCTTC
TRBJ1-5 | . | . | TRBV28 | 12 | CAHQVSNQPQHF | TGTGCCCACCAGGTTAGCAATCAGCCCCAGCATTTT
TRBJ1-6 | . | . | TRBV3-1/TRBV3-2 | 14 | CASSQGQINSPLHF | TGTGCCAGCAGCCAAGGACAGATTAATTCACCCCTCCACTTT
TRBJ2-1 | . | . | TRBV5-6 | 13 | CASSLWSDNEQFF | TGTGCCAGCAGTCTTTGGAGTGACAATGAGCAGTTCTTC
TRBJ2-7 | TRBD1 | . | TRBV3-1/TRBV3-2 | 15 | CASSQGTGIPYEQYF | TGTGCCAGCAGCCAAGGGACAGGGATCCCCTACGAGCAGTACTTC
TRBJ1-1 | TRBD1 | . | TRBV6-5 | 14 | CASRPGQGNTEAFF | TGTGCCAGCCGCCCGGGACAGGGGAACACTGAAGCTTTCTTT
TRBJ1-2 | . | . | TRBV6-1 | 14 | CASSEPGISYGYTF | TGTGCCAGCAGTGAGCCAGGGATCTCCTATGGCTACACCTTC
TRBJ2-6 | . | . | TRBV2 | 15 | CASSGQRSGANVLTF | TGTGCCAGCAGTGGACAGAGATCTGGGGCCAACGTCCTGACTTTC
TRBJ2-3 | . | . | TRBV19 | 16 | CASSSGDFGGADTQYF | TGTGCCAGTAGTTCGGGGGATTTTGGGGGGGCGGATACGCAGTATTTT
TRBJ2-3 | TRBD2 | . | TRBV18 | 17 | CASSPLAGGPLTDTQYF | TGTGCCAGCTCACCTCTAGCGGGAGGGCCCCTCACAGATACGCAGTATTTT
TRBJ2-1 | TRBD2 | . | TRBV5-1 | 16 | CASSPRGGVSYNEQFF | TGCGCCAGCAGCCCAAGGGGAGGGGTTAGTTACAATGAGCAGTTCTTC
TRBJ2-5 | . | . | TRBV20-1 | 11 | CSARDLETQYF | TGCAGTGCTCGGGATTTAGAGACCCAGTACTTC
TRBJ2-6 | . | once | TRBV7-2 | 17 | CASSLARQSSGANVLTF | TGTGCCAGCAGCTTAGCCCGACAGTCCTCTGGGGCCAACGTCCTGACTTTC
TRBJ1-5 | TRBD1 | . | TRBV11-2 | 15 | CASSPNRGGNQPQHF | TGTGCCAGCAGTCCAAACAGGGGTGGCAATCAGCCCCAGCATTTT
TRBJ1-3 | . | once | TRBV4-1 | 17 | CASSQEGAAVGGNTIYF | TGCGCCAGCAGCCAAGAAGGTGCGGCCGTCGGGGGAAACACCATATATTTT